Listed below are T cell receptor beta chains from one sample, sequenced in a study of blood T cell repertoires in COVID-19. Assay used: immunoSEQ multiplex PCR; TCRdb lists only in-frame clones, some missing. The sample consists of a few hundred thousand clones, nearly 90% of them appearing once. The sequencing input was PBMCs or T cells enriched from blood (not recorded which). The receptors here all came from a woman aged 60-70 years who had recovered from COVID-19. Each CDR3 is given with its conserved first and last residue. The order of the fields is V gene, CDR3 protein.

v_gene: TRBV2; CDR3aa: CASSELRDTYEQYF
v_gene: TRBV7-9; CDR3aa: CASSERSDTQYF
v_gene: TRBV29-1; CDR3aa: CSVDPGGYNEQFF
v_gene: TRBV19; CDR3aa: CASNDGKFAEAFF
v_gene: TRBV9; CDR3aa: CASSVRGLSTDTQYF
v_gene: TRBV9; CDR3aa: CASSPREGEGTYEQYF
v_gene: TRBV19; CDR3aa: CASSPRPEATDTQYF
v_gene: TRBV11-2; CDR3aa: CASSSFQASFDSYNEQFF
v_gene: TRBV28; CDR3aa: CASSPSGGSHEQFF
v_gene: TRBV28; CDR3aa: CASSVDFSYGYTF
v_gene: TRBV4-1; CDR3aa: CASSPGQGPYNEQFF
v_gene: TRBV11-3; CDR3aa: CASSWPGQGAGDTQYF
v_gene: TRBV21-1; CDR3aa: CASSKRPLVGDTGGNTIYF
v_gene: TRBV5-1; CDR3aa: CASSLGGFNQPQHF
v_gene: TRBV5-5; CDR3aa: CASSVGQGAGETQYF
v_gene: TRBV19; CDR3aa: CASSPPYSGNTIYF
v_gene: TRBV2; CDR3aa: CASGETLNTEAFF
v_gene: TRBV7-9; CDR3aa: CASSQDFPETQYF
v_gene: TRBV19; CDR3aa: CASSIWESTDTQYF
v_gene: TRBV30; CDR3aa: CAWNSRDTDGLFF
v_gene: TRBV7-6; CDR3aa: CASSLSLLNEQFF
v_gene: TRBV4-1; CDR3aa: CASSQDSGIRLFTDTQYF
v_gene: TRBV27; CDR3aa: CASSWALRSPLHF
v_gene: TRBV7-2; CDR3aa: CASSSRTGDYEQYF
v_gene: TRBV5-1; CDR3aa: CASTPAGVTYEQYF
v_gene: TRBV30; CDR3aa: CAWSPQLNSPLHF
v_gene: TRBV6-5; CDR3aa: CASKTSGGVNEQFF
v_gene: TRBV5-1; CDR3aa: CASSPSGLPRTDTQYF
v_gene: TRBV6-1; CDR3aa: CASSENPYHGYTF
v_gene: TRBV7-9; CDR3aa: CASSLLAGTGNYEQYF
v_gene: TRBV27; CDR3aa: CASSSAWGNEQYF
v_gene: TRBV9; CDR3aa: CASSPQQTGGYSKLFF
v_gene: TRBV19; CDR3aa: CARCGQGKYF
v_gene: TRBV18; CDR3aa: CASSPGDYNEQFF
v_gene: TRBV5-1; CDR3aa: CASSSDSTNEKLFF
v_gene: TRBV28; CDR3aa: CASSLPGQGVRQPQHF
v_gene: TRBV28; CDR3aa: CASSLSGSYNEQFF
v_gene: TRBV12-3/TRBV12-4; CDR3aa: CASGVPLHF
v_gene: TRBV6-4; CDR3aa: CASSVVGSSYEQYF
v_gene: TRBV30; CDR3aa: CAWNGQGAREQYF
v_gene: TRBV11-2; CDR3aa: CASSLDWGGAYGYTF
v_gene: TRBV10-3; CDR3aa: CATGLAGGTGELFF
v_gene: TRBV5-4; CDR3aa: CASSRTSGTSRDQYF
v_gene: TRBV2; CDR3aa: CASSEALSGGGDTQYF
v_gene: TRBV28; CDR3aa: CASKGPFGKGRVEQYF
v_gene: TRBV21-1; CDR3aa: CASSKWVLAGTGGNYEQYF
v_gene: TRBV28; CDR3aa: CASSLDGHFEAFF
v_gene: TRBV9; CDR3aa: CASKARGVADTIYF
v_gene: TRBV5-1; CDR3aa: CASSQFRQTYGYTF
v_gene: TRBV29-1; CDR3aa: CSVTAFSTDTQYF
v_gene: TRBV29-1; CDR3aa: CSVLQGRPYGYTF
v_gene: TRBV21-1; CDR3aa: CAPKQSLNTEAFF
v_gene: TRBV10-1; CDR3aa: CASGDRNSGNTIYF